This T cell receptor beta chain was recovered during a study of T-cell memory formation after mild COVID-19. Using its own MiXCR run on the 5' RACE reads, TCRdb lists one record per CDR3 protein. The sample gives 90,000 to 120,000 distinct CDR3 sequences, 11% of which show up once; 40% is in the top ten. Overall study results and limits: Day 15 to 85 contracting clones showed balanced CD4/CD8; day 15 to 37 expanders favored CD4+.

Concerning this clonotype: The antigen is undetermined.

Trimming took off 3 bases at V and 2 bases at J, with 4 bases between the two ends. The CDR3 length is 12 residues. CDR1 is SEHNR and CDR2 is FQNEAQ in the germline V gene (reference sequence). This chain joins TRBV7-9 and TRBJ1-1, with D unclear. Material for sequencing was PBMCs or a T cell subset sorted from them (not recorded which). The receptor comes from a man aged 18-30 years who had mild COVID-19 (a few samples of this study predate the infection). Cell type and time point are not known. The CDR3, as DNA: TGTGCCAGCAGCTTTGTTAACACTGAAGCTTTCTTT. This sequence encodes CASSFVNTEAFF. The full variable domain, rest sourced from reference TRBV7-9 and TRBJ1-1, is DTGVSQNPRHKITKRGQNVTFRCDPISEHNRLYWYRQTLGQGPEFLTYFQNEAQLEKSRLLSDRFSAERPKGSFSTLEIQRTEQGDSAMYLCASSFVNTEAFFGQGTRLTVV.